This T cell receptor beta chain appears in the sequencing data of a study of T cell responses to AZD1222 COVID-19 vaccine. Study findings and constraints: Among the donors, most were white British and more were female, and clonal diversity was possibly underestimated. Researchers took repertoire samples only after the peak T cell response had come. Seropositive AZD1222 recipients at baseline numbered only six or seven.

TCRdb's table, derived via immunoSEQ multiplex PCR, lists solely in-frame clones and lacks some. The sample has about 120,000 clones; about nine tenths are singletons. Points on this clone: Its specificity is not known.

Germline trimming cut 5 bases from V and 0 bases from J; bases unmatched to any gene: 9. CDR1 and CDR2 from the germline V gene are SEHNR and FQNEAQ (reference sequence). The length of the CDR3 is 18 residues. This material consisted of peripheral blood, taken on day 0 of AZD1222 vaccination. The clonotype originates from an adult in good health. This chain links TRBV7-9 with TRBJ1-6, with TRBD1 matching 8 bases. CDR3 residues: CASSPRQGKGSYNSPLHF. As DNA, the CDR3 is TGTGCCAGCAGCCCCAGACAGGGGAAAGGCTCCTATAATTCACCCCTCCACTTT.